A selection of T cell receptor beta chains follows, all from one sample in a study of blood T cell repertoires in COVID-19. TCRdb's table, derived via immunoSEQ multiplex PCR, lists solely in-frame clones and lacks some. The sample lists about 190,000 clones, approximately 78% occurring once. Sample: PBMCs or T cells enriched from blood (not recorded which). The receptor source for this set is a woman aged 45-60 years who had recovered from COVID-19. Each CDR3 is given with its conserved first and last residue.

j_call v_call cdr3_aa
TRBJ1-1 TRBV6-5 CASRLTENTEAFF
TRBJ1-1 TRBV3-1/TRBV3-2 CASSQLGGEAFF
TRBJ1-2 TRBV6-5 CASSYSTGGYGYTF
TRBJ2-3 TRBV19 CASSRQGTDTQYF
TRBJ1-1 TRBV30 CAWSGYPGTYDTEAFF
TRBJ2-7 TRBV3-1/TRBV3-2 CASTSDRASEQYF
TRBJ1-6 TRBV6-5 CASRADRGRGALHF
TRBJ2-4 TRBV6-5 CASSIADPAKNIQYF
TRBJ1-1 TRBV18 CASSPPGQGWGTEAFF
TRBJ2-7 TRBV7-2 CASSLRGAALREQYF
TRBJ2-5 TRBV11-2 CASSLIPWLETQYF
TRBJ2-3 TRBV4-2 CASSQEPGLPSTDTQYF
TRBJ1-4 TRBV30 CAWSVLGTGDEKLFF
TRBJ1-1 TRBV7-9 CASSLSGPGGAFF
TRBJ1-2 TRBV7-2 CASSLASPNYGYTF
TRBJ1-1 TRBV18 CASSPGQGRTEAFF
TRBJ2-3 TRBV4-3 CASSQDLSISDTQYF
TRBJ2-1 TRBV7-2 CASSATGQGVNEQFF
TRBJ2-7 TRBV28 CASSLYGRWGTGASYEQYF
TRBJ1-2 TRBV7-2 CASSPGAGQRYGYTF
TRBJ1-2 TRBV28 CASRESVTYGYTF
TRBJ1-2 TRBV2 CASRAGYGYTF
TRBJ2-7 TRBV20-1 CSASTALTVEEQYF
TRBJ1-3 TRBV5-5 CASSFGQARAGNTIYF
TRBJ1-1 TRBV28 CASSTQTGVAFF
TRBJ1-3 TRBV19 CASSSTGTGNTIYF
TRBJ1-5 TRBV24-1 CATSPARQGQPQHF
TRBJ1-2 TRBV11-2 CASSSPIYGYTF
TRBJ1-4 TRBV18 CASSRGQQEKLFF
TRBJ2-1 TRBV29-1 CSVVRTGGPNEQFF
TRBJ2-2 TRBV27 CATTTNTGELFF